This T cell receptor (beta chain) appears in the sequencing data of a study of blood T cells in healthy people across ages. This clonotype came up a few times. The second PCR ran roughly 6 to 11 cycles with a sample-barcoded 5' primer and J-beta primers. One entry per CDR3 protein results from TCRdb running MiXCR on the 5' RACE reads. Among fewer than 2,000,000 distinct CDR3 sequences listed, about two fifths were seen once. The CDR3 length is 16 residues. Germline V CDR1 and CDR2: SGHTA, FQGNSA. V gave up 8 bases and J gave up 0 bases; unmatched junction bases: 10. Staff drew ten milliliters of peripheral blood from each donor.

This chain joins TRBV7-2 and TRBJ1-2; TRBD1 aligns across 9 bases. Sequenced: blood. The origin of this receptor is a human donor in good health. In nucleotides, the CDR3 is TGTGCCAGCCTGCCGAGACAGGGGGTAGCTAACTATGGCTACACCTTC. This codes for CASLPRQGVANYGYTF.